This T cell receptor (beta chain) was sequenced for a study of T-cell reconstitution after alpha-beta-depleted transplantation in children. Preparing the TCRbeta library involved the use of unique molecular identifiers. In TCRdb, the PCR reads were re-called with MiXCR into one record per CDR3 protein. Here the sample spans a few hundred thousand distinct CDR3 sequences, 16% being singletons. Study results and limitations: The main origin of T-cell counts and diversity one year after transplant was newly produced T cells. Some patients' high day-60 TCRbeta diversity was traced to surviving recipient T cells and thymic progenitors. Several hundred expanded graft clones reportedly were the source of alpha-beta T cells about two months after transplant.

V lost 0 bases to trimming and J lost 4 bases, with 15 bases between them. CDR1 is LGHDT, CDR2 YNNKEL, per germline (reference sequence). CDR3 length: 16 amino acids. For this clonotype: Antigen unknown.

The material was PBMCs, mostly from graft donor cells, obtained 360 days after TCRalphabeta/CD19-depleted stem cell transplant. This clonotype was obtained from a boy under two years old who had a stem cell transplant for Wiskott-Aldrich syndrome, so the T cells may come from the graft donor. The V gene is TRBV3-1, the J gene TRBJ2-5; D tentatively reads TRBD1 or TRBD2 (5 bases each). CDR3 amino acids: CASSQDRGRSGETQYF. CDR3 in DNA: TGTGCCAGCAGCCAAGATCGGGGACGCTCCGGAGAGACCCAGTACTTC.